This TCR beta chain was recovered during a study of beta chain features in type 1 diabetes. Regarding the study as a whole: Naive, central memory and regulatory TCRB repertoires appeared more similar among patients than healthy donors. Researchers report that Type 1 diabetes patients had moderately but significantly shorter TCRB CDR3s across all four CD4+ subsets.

This CDR3 has 13 amino acids. Germline-derived CDR1 and CDR2 are GTSNPN and SVGIG (reference sequence). The V and J ends lost 4 bases and 3 bases, in that order; junction bases with no gene match: 3. Turning to this clone: Its antigen remains unidentified.

Every isolated RNA sample was fully reverse transcribed, so sequencing captured expressed TCRB transcripts. Assay used: immunoSEQ multiplex PCR; TCRdb lists only in-frame clones, some missing. Of 200,000 to 250,000 clones in the sample, 16% were seen once. The chain joins TRBV30 to TRBJ2-1; 7 bases are shared with TRBD1. Sequencing was performed on naive CD4+ T cells from blood. This sequence originates from a man aged 25 to 40 with type 1 diabetes. The CDR3 here is CAWIRDSYNEQFF. The CDR3 DNA follows: TGTGCCTGGATTAGGGACAGCTACAATGAGCAGTTCTTC.